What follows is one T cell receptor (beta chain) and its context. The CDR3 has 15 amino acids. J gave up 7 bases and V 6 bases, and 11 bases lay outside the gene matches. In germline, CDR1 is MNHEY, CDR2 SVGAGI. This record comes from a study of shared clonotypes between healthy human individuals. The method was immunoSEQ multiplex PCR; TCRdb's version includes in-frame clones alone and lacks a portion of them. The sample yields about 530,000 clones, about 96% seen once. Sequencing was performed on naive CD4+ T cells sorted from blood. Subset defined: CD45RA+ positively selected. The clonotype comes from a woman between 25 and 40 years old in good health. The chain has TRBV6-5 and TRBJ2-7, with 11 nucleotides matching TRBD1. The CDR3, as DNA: TGTGCCAGCAGCCCCGGGACAGGGGGGGGTTGGGAGCAGTACTTC. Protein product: CASSPGTGGGWEQYF.